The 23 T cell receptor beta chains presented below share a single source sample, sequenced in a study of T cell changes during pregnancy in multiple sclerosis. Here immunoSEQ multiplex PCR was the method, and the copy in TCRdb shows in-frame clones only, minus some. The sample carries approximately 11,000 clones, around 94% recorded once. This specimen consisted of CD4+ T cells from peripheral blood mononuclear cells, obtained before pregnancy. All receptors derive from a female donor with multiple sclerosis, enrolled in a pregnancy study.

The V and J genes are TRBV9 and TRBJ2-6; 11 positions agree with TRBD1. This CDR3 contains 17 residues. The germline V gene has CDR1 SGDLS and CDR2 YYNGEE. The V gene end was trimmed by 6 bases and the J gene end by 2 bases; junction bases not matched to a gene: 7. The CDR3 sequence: CASTLGTGGPGANVLTF. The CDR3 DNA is TGTGCCAGCACCCTCGGGACAGGGGGTCCTGGGGCCAACGTCCTGACTTTC.

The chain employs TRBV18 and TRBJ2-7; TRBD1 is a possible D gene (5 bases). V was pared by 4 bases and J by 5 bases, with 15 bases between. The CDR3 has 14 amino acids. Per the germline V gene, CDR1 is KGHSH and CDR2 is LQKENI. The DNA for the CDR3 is TGTGCCAGCTCACAAGAGCCAGGGTACAACGAGCAGTACTTC. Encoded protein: CASSQEPGYNEQYF.

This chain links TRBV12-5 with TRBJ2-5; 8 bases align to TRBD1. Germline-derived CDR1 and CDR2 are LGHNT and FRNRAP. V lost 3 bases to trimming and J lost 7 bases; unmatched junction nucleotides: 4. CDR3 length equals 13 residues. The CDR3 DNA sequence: TGTGCTAGTGGTTTAGGACAGGGATTGACCCAGTACTTC. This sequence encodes CASGLGQGLTQYF.

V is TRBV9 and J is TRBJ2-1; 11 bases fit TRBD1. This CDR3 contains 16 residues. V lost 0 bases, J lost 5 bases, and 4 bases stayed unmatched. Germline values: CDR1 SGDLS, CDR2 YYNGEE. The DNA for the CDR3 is TGTGCCAGCAGCGTAGGTCAGGACAGGGGGCACAATGAGCAGTTCTTC. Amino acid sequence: CASSVGQDRGHNEQFF.

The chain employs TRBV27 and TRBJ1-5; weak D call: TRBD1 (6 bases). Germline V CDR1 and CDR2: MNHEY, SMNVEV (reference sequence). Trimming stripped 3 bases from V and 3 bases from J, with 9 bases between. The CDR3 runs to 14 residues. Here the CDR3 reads CASSFAGDNQPQHF. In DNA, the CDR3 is TGTGCCAGCAGTTTTGCAGGGGACAATCAGCCCCAGCATTTT.

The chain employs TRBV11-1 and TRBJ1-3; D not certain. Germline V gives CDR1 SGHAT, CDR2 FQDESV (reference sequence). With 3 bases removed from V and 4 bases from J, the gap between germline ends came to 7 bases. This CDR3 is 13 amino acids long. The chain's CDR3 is CASSFQQGNTIYF. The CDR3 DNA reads TGTGCCAGCAGCTTTCAACAGGGAAACACCATATATTTT.

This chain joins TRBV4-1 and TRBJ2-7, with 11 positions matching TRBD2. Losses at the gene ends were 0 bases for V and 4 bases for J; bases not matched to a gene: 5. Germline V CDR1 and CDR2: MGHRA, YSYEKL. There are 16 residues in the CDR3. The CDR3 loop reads CASSQELTSGAYEQYF. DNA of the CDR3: TGCGCCAGCAGCCAAGAATTGACTAGCGGGGCGTACGAGCAGTACTTC.

CDR3 sequence: CASSPNLYSPRSGNTIYF. In DNA, the CDR3 is TGTGCCAGCAGTCCAAACCTGTACAGCCCCCGCTCTGGAAACACCATATATTTT. The chain has TRBV27 and TRBJ1-3; the D is unclear. Trimming took 5 bases from V and 0 from J, leaving 20 bases between them. The CDR3 spans 18 residues. Per germline, CDR1 MNHEY and CDR2 SMNVEV (reference sequence).

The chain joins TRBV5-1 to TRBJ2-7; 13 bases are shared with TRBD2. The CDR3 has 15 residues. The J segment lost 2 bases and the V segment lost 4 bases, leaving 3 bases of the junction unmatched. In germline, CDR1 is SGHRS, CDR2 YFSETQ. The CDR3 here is CASSILAGGTYEQYF. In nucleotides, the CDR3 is TGCGCCAGCAGCATACTAGCGGGGGGGACCTACGAGCAGTACTTC.

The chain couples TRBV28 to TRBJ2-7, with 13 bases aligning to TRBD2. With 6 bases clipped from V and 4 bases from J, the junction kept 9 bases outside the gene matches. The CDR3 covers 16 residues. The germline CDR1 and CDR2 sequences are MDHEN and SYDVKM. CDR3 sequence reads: CASSQLAGGLRYEQYF. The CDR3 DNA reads TGTGCCAGCAGCCAACTAGCGGGGGGGCTTCGGTACGAGCAGTACTTC. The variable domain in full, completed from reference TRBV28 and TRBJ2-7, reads DVKVTQSSRYLVKRTGEKVFLECVQDMDHENMFWYRQDPGLGLRLIYFSYDVKMKEKGDIPEGYSVSREKKERFSLILESASTNQTSMYLCASSQLAGGLRYEQYFGPGTRLTVT.

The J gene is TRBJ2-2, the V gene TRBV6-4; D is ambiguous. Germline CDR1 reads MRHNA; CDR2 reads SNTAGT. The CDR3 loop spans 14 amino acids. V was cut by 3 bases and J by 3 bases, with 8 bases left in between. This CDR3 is CASSEETYTGELFF. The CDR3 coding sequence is TGTGCCAGCAGTGAAGAGACTTACACCGGGGAGCTGTTTTTT.

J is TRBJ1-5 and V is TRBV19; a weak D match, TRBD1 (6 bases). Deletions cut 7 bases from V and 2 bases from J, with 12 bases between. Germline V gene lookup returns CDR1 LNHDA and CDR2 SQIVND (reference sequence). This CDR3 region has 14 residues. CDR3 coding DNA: TGTGCCAGTAAACCAGGGGCGGGCAATCAGCCCCAGCATTTT. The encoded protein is CASKPGAGNQPQHF.

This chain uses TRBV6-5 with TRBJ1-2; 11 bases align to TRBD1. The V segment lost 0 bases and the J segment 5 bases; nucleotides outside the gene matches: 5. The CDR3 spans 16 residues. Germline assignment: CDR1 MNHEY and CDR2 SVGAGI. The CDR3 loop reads CASSYSRGTGGYGYTF. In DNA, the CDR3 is TGTGCCAGCAGTTACTCGAGGGGGACAGGGGGGTATGGCTACACCTTC.

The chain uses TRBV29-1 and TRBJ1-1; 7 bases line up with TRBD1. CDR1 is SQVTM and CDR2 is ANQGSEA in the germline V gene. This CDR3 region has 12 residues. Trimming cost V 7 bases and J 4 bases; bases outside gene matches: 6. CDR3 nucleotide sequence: TGCAGCGCCGGACAGGCGACCACTGAAGCTTTCTTT. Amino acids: CSAGQATTEAFF.

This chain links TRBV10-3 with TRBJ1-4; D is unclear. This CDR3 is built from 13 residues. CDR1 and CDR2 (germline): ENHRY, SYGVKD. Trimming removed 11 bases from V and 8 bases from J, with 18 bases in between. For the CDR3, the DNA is TGTGCCTCCCGCCGCGGGGTTGGGGAAAAACTGTTTTTT. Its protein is CASRRGVGEKLFF.

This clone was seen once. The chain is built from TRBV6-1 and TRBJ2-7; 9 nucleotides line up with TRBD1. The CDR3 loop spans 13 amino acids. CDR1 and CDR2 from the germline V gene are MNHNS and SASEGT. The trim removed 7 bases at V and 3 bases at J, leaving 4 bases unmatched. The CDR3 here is CASIRDRDYEQYF. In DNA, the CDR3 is TGTGCCAGCATTCGGGACAGGGACTACGAGCAGTACTTC.

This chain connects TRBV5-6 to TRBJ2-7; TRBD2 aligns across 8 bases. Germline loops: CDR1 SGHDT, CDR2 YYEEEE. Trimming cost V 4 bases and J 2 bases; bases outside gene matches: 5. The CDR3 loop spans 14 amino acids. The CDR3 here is CASSRGTRAYEQYF. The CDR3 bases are TGTGCCAGCAGCCGAGGGACTAGGGCCTACGAGCAGTACTTC.

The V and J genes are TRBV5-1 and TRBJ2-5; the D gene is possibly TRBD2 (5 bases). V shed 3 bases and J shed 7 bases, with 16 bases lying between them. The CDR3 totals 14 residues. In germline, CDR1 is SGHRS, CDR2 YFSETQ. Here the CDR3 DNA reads TGCGCCAGCAGCTCAGGAGGTGGGGTGGGGACCCAGTACTTC. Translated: CASSSGGGVGTQYF.

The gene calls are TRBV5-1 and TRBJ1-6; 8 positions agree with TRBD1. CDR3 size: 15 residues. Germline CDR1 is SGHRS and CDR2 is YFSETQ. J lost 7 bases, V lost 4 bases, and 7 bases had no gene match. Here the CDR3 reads CASSQGASGNSPLHF. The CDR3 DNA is TGCGCCAGCAGCCAGGGGGCATCGGGGAATTCACCCCTCCACTTT.

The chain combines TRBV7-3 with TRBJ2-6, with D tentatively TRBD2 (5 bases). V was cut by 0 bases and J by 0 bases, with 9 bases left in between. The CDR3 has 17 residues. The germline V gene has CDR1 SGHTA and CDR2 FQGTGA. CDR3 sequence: CASSLTPGYSGANVLTF. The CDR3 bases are TGTGCCAGCAGCTTAACCCCGGGGTACTCTGGGGCCAACGTCCTGACTTTC.

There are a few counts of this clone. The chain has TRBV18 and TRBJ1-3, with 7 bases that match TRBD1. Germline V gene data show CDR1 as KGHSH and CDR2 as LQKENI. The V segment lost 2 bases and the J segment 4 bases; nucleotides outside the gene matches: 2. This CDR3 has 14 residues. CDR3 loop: CASSPNRGGNTIYF. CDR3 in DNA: TGTGCCAGCTCACCAAACAGGGGAGGAAACACCATATATTTT.

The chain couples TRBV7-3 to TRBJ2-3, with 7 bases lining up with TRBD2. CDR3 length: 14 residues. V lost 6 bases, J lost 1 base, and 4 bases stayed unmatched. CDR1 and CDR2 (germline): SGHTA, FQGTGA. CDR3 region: CASSHRGGTDTQYF. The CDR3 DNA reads TGTGCCAGCAGTCACCGGGGGGGCACAGATACGCAGTATTTT.

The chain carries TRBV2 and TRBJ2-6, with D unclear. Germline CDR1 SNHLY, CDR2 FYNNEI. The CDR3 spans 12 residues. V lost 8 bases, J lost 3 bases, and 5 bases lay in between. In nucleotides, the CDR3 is TGTGCCAGCCGAGATGGGGCCAACGTCCTGACTTTC. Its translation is CASRDGANVLTF.